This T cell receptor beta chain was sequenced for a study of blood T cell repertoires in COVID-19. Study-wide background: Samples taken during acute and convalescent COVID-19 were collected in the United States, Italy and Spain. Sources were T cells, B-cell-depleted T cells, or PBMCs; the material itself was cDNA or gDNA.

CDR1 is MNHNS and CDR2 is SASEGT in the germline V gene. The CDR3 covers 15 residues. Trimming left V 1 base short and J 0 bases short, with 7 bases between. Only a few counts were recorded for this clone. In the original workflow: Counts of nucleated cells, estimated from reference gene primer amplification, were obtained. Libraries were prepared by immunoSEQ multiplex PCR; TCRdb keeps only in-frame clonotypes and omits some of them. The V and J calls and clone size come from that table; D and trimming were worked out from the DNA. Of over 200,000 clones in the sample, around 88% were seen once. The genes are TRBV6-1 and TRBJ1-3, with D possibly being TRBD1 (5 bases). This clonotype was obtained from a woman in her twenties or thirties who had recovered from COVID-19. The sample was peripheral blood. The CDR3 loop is CASSEDDSSGNTIYF. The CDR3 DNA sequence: TGTGCCAGCAGTGAAGACGACAGCTCTGGAAACACCATATATTTT.